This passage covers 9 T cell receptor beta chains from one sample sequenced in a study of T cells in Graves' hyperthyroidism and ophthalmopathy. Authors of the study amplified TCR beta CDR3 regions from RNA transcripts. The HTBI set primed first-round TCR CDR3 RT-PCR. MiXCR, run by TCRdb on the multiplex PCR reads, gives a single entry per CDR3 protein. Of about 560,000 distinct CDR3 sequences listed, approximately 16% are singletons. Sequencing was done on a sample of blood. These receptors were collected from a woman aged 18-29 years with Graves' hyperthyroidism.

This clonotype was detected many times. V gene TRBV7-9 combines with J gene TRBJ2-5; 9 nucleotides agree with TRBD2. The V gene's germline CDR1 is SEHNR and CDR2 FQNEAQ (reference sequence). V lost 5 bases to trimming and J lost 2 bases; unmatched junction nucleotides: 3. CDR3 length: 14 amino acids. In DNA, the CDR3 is TGTGCCAGCAGCGGGCGGGGGGGTCAAGAGACCCAGTACTTC. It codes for CASSGRGGQETQYF.

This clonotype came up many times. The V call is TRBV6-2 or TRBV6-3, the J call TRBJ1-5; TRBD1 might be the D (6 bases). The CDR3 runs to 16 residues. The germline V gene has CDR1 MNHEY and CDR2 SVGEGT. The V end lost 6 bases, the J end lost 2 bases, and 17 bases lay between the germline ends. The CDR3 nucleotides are TGTGCCAGCAGCGACGAGGCCAGGGGAGGCAATCAGCCCCAGCATTTT. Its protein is CASSDEARGGNQPQHF.

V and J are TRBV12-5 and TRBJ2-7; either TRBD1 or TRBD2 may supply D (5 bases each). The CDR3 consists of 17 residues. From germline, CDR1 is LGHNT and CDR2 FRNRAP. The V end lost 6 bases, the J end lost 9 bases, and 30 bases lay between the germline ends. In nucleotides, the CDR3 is TGTGCTAGTGGCCACCCCGGCGGGCAGGGAATTCTACGTGGGCAGTACTTC. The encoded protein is CASGHPGGQGILRGQYF.

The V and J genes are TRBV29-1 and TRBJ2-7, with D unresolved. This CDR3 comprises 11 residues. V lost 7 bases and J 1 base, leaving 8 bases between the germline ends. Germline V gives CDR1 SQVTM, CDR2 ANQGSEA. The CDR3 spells CSARWSYEQYF. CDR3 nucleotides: TGCAGCGCCCGCTGGTCCTACGAGCAGTACTTC.

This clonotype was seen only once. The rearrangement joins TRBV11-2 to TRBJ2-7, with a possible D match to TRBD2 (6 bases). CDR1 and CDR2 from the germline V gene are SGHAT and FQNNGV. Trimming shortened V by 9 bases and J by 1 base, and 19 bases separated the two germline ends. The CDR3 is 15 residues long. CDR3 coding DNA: TGTGCCAGTAGTATCACCTCGGGAGTTTCCTACGAGCAGTACTTC. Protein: CASSITSGVSYEQYF.

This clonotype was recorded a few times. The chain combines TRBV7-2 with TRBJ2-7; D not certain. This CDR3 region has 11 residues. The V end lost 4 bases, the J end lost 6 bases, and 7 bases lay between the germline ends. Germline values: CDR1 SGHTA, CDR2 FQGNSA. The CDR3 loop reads CASSYGAEQYF. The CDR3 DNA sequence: TGTGCCAGCAGCTACGGCGCCGAGCAGTACTTC.

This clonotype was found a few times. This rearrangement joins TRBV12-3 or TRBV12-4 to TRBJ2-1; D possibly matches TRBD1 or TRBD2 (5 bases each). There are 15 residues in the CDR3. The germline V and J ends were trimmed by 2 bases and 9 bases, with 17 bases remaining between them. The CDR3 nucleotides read TGTGCCAGCAGTTTATGGGGGATAGGTGATAGTGAGCAGTTCTTC. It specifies CASSLWGIGDSEQFF.

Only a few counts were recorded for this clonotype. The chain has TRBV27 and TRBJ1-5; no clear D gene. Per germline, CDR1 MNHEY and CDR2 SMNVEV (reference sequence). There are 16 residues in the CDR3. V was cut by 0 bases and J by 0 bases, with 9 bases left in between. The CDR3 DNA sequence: TGTGCCAGCAGTTTATCATATAGAAATAGCAATCAGCCCCAGCATTTT. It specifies CASSLSYRNSNQPQHF.

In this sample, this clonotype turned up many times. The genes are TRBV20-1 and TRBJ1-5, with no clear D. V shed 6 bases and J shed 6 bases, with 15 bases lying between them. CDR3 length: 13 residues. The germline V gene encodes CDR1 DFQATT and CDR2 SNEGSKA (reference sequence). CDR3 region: CSATLTVGQPQHF. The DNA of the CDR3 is TGCAGTGCCACCCTCACGGTCGGTCAGCCCCAGCATTTT.